These 23 T cell receptor beta chains were all obtained from the same sample, sequenced in a study of identical twins' blood T cells. One entry per CDR3 protein results from TCRdb running MiXCR on the 5' RACE reads. The table includes hundreds of thousands of distinct CDR3 sequences, over 25% detected once. The sequenced material came from PBMCs. These receptor sequences come from a woman aged 18 to 55 in good health.

CDR3 protein: CSVVQGKEQYF. For the CDR3, the DNA is TGCAGCGTCGTACAGGGTAAAGAGCAGTACTTC. V gene TRBV29-1 combines with J gene TRBJ2-7; D is possibly TRBD1 (6 bases). Trimming took off 6 bases at V and 7 bases at J, with 13 bases between the two ends. CDR1 is SQVTM, CDR2 ANQGSEA, per germline. The CDR3 has 11 amino acids.

This clonotype turned up a few times. The junction shows a germline mismatch at one end, possibly a read error. The chain uses TRBV5-1 and TRBJ2-7; 7 nucleotides line up with TRBD1. Germline V gene sequence: CDR1 SGHRS, CDR2 YFSETQ. This CDR3 has 16 residues. The DNA for the CDR3 is TGCGCCAGCGGCTTTCTATCGGGACAGAGCTCCTACGAGCAGTACTTC. Its translation is CASGFLSGQSSYEQYF.

This clonotype has only a few counts. V gene TRBV12-3 or TRBV12-4 combines with J gene TRBJ2-2; TRBD2 might be the D (6 bases). V lost 4 bases and J lost 6, with 9 bases in between. The CDR3 totals 13 residues. In DNA, the CDR3 is TGTGCCAGCAGTTCGGGAGTCCCCGGGGAGCTGTTTTTT. This sequence encodes CASSSGVPGELFF.

The table lists this clonotype with a few counts. V is TRBV20-1 and J is TRBJ2-7; 12 nucleotides line up with TRBD2. Germline V CDR1 and CDR2: DFQATT, SNEGSKA (reference sequence). This CDR3 spans 15 amino acids. V dropped 6 bases and J dropped 1; count of bases not matched to a gene: 7. The CDR3 loop reads CSAATSGRSSYEQYF. In DNA form, the CDR3 reads TGCAGTGCCGCCACTAGCGGGAGGTCGTCCTACGAGCAGTACTTC.

A few counts support this clonotype. CDR3 DNA sequence: TGTGCCAGCAGCGTACGGCTAGCGGGGGGTTCATACAATGAGCAGTTCTTC. Translating it yields CASSVRLAGGSYNEQFF. V is TRBV9 and J is TRBJ2-1; 11 positions agree with TRBD2. The CDR3 is made up of 17 amino acids. Losses at the gene ends were 1 base for V and 4 bases for J; bases not matched to a gene: 7. Germline loops: CDR1 SGDLS, CDR2 YYNGEE.

CDR3 in amino acids: CASSQRLTGSVVAFF. The CDR3 nucleotides read TGTGCCAGCAGTCAAAGACTGACAGGGTCTGTCGTAGCTTTCTTT. V is TRBV6-5 and J is TRBJ1-1; 7 bases line up with TRBD1. Germline trimming cut 5 bases from V and 10 bases from J; bases unmatched to any gene: 16. This CDR3 spans 15 amino acids. Germline V gene data show CDR1 as MNHEY and CDR2 as SVGAGI.

The gene calls are TRBV11-2 and TRBJ2-1; weak D call: TRBD1 (6 bases). CDR1 is SGHAT and CDR2 is FQNNGV in the germline V gene. The CDR3 sequence is 13 residues long. Trimming took off 5 bases at V and 9 bases at J, with 14 bases between the two ends. The CDR3 bases are TGTGCCAGCAGCCCTTTGGACAGTTTTGAGCAGTTCTTC. Protein: CASSPLDSFEQFF.

This clonotype was counted a few times. This rearrangement joins TRBV5-1 to TRBJ2-3; D is unclear. V gave up 0 bases and J gave up 1 base, with 9 bases separating them. Germline CDR1 and CDR2: SGHRS and YFSETQ. CDR3 size: 15 residues. CDR3 DNA: TGCGCCAGCAGCTTGGCCCTAGTCCGCACAGATACGCAGTATTTT. Translating it yields CASSLALVRTDTQYF.

The chain has TRBV25-1 and TRBJ1-2; 9 bases are a match to TRBD1. V was pared by 5 bases and J by 0 bases, with 4 bases of the junction left unmatched. This CDR3 is 15 amino acids long. Per the germline V gene, CDR1 is MGHDK and CDR2 is SYGVNS. This CDR3 is CASSRGTGPNYGYTF. CDR3 sequence (DNA): TGTGCCAGCAGTCGAGGGACAGGGCCTAACTATGGCTACACCTTC.

V gene TRBV5-1 combines with J gene TRBJ2-5; D is perhaps TRBD1 (5 bases). V was cut by 1 base and J by 0 bases, with 7 bases left in between. CDR3 length: 14 residues. CDR1 SGHRS and CDR2 YFSETQ come from the germline V gene. This chain's CDR3 is CASSLIRDQETQYF. The DNA of the CDR3 is TGCGCCAGCAGCTTGATCAGGGACCAAGAGACCCAGTACTTC.

Notes on this clonotype: One end of the junction is discordant with germline, which a read error may explain. The chain combines TRBV3-1 with TRBJ1-6; the D gene is possibly TRBD1 (6 bases). CDR1 and CDR2 (germline): LGHDT, YNNKEL (reference sequence). CDR3 size: 15 residues. CDR3 sequence (DNA): TGTACCAGCAGGCAGGGGTACTCCTATAATTCACCCCTCCACTTT. It codes for CTSRQGYSYNSPLHF.

Only a few counts were recorded for this clonotype. The chain recombines TRBV18 with TRBJ2-7; tentatively, D is TRBD2 (5 bases). The germline CDR1 and CDR2 sequences are KGHSH and LQKENI. This CDR3 has 15 residues. Trimming removed 2 bases at V and 4 bases at J, with 15 bases between. The DNA of the CDR3 is TGTGCCAGCTCACCAATGACAACTAGAACTTACGAGCAGTACTTC. Its translation: CASSPMTTRTYEQYF.

Only one count was recorded for this clonotype. The rearrangement joins TRBV20-1 to TRBJ2-7, with D possibly matching TRBD2 (6 bases). The CDR3 sequence is 14 residues long. Trimming removed 7 bases at V and 1 base at J, with 17 bases between. The germline CDR1 and CDR2 sequences are DFQATT and SNEGSKA (reference sequence). CDR3 nucleotide sequence: TGCAGTGTTGCACCGGGAGCGATGTCCTACGAGCAGTACTTC. This codes for CSVAPGAMSYEQYF.

A note on this clonotype: The conserved phenylalanine or tryptophan is not found at the CDR3 terminus, so this likely reflects a read error. The chain recombines TRBV7-8 with TRBJ1-5, with TRBD1 identical over 8 bases. CDR3 size: 14 residues. Germline CDR1 and CDR2: SGHVS and FQNEAQ. V was pared by 5 bases and J by 4 bases, with 4 bases of the junction left unmatched. The CDR3 sequence: CASSPRQGNQPQHL. DNA for the CDR3: TGTGCCAGCAGCCCTCGACAGGGGAATCAGCCCCAGCATCTT.

This clonotype was seen only a few times. This chain's CDR3 is CASSVDSPKYYEQYF. The CDR3 region has the DNA TGTGCCAGTAGTGTGGACAGCCCGAAATACTACGAGCAGTACTTC. The V call is TRBV19, the J call TRBJ2-7; a weak D match, TRBD1 (6 bases). Germline lookup yields CDR1 LNHDA and CDR2 SQIVND (reference sequence). The CDR3 consists of 15 residues. V shed 5 bases and J shed 3 bases, with 17 bases lying between them.

This clonotype was counted once. Being one base from a much bigger clone, this may be a read error. V gene TRBV29-1 combines with J gene TRBJ2-1; 7 nucleotides agree with TRBD2. The CDR3 runs to 13 residues. The germline CDR1 and CDR2 sequences are SQVTM and ANQGSEA. In DNA form, the CDR3 reads TGCAGCGTTGACGGGGGGTCCTGCAATGAGCAGTTCTTC. It is translated as CSVDGGSCNEQFF.

This clonotype has just one count. Sequence at one end of the junction differs from germline and may be a read error. The chain recombines TRBV9 with TRBJ2-1, with D possibly being TRBD1 or TRBD2 (5 bases each). This CDR3 contains 13 residues. Germline-derived CDR1 and CDR2 are SGDLS and YYNGEE. The CDR3 spells CTSSSGRTNEQFF. DNA for the CDR3: TGTACCAGCAGCTCGGGACGGACTAATGAGCAGTTCTTC. Based on the CDR3 plus reference TRBV9 and TRBJ2-1, the full variable domain is DSGVTQTPKHLITATGQRVTLRCSPRSGDLSVYWYQQSLDQGLQFLIQYYNGEERAKGNILERFSAQQFPDLHSELNLSSLELGDSALYFCTSSSGRTNEQFFGPGTRLTVL.

This clonotype was observed a few times. The chain recombines TRBV6-6 with TRBJ2-1, with a weak D call TRBD1 (5 bases). This CDR3 comprises 16 residues. Deletions cut 5 bases from V and 2 bases from J, with 16 bases between. Looked up from germline, CDR1 is MNHNY and CDR2 is SVGAGI (reference sequence). The CDR3 loop is CASSPSRVAAYNEQFF. Written as DNA, the CDR3 is TGTGCCAGCAGTCCTTCCAGGGTGGCAGCCTACAATGAGCAGTTCTTC.

Note on this clonotype: A much bigger clone sits one base away, suggesting this may be a read error. CDR3 sequence (DNA): TGTGCCATCAGTTACCGGGACTCCTACAATGAGCAGTTCTTC. Its protein product is CAISYRDSYNEQFF. The chain is built from TRBV6-2 or TRBV6-3 and TRBJ2-1, with D maybe TRBD2 (5 bases). CDR3 length: 14 amino acids. Germline V lookup: CDR1 MNHEY, CDR2 SVGEGT.

On this clonotype: At one end the junction does not follow the germline gene, possibly because of a read error. CDR3 protein: CSSSVGKNTEAFF. The CDR3 DNA is TGTTCCAGCAGTGTAGGGAAGAACACTGAAGCTTTCTTT. This sequence joins TRBV25-1 and TRBJ1-1, with D unclear. CDR1 is MGHDK, CDR2 SYGVNS, per germline. This CDR3 is 13 amino acids long. Combining the CDR3 with reference TRBV25-1 and TRBJ1-1 gives the whole variable domain EADIYQTPRYLVIGTGKKITLECSQTMGHDKMYWYQQDPGMELHLIHYSYGVNSTEKGDLSSESTVSRIRTEHFPLTLESARPSHTSQYLCSSSVGKNTEAFFGQGTRLTVV.

This chain joins TRBV12-3 or TRBV12-4 and TRBJ2-7; 9 nucleotides line up with TRBD2. Trimming cost V 5 bases and J 0 bases; bases outside gene matches: 8. The CDR3 length is 16 residues. The CDR3 nucleotides are TGTGCCAGCAGTCCCTATCTAGCGGGGTCCTCCTACGAGCAGTACTTC. The encoded protein is CASSPYLAGSSYEQYF.

The V and J genes are TRBV12-3 or TRBV12-4 and TRBJ1-1, with D unresolved. Trimming removed 5 bases from V and 10 bases from J, with 14 bases in between. The CDR3 totals 12 residues. DNA of the CDR3: TGTGCCAGCAGTGGATTAAGGCCACGAGCTTTCTTT. Protein: CASSGLRPRAFF.

This clonotype appeared a few times. The chain is built from TRBV29-1 and TRBJ2-2; tentative D call: TRBD2 (6 bases). This CDR3 spans 14 amino acids. The V and J ends lost 4 bases and 2 bases respectively, with 11 bases between them. Germline CDR1 SQVTM, CDR2 ANQGSEA. The CDR3 loop reads CSVAGDVNTGELFF. The DNA of the CDR3 is TGCAGCGTTGCGGGAGATGTTAACACCGGGGAGCTGTTTTTT.